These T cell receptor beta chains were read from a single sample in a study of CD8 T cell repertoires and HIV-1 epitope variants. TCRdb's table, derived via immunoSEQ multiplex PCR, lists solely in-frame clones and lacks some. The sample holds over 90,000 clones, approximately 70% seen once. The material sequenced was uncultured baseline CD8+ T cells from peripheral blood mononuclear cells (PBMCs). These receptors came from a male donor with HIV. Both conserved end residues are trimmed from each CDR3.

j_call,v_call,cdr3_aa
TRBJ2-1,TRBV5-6,ASSSTAGLSYNEQF
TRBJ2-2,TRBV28,ASSFIAGTSGRPNTGELF
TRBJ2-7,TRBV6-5,ASSYGQGASYEQY
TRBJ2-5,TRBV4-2,ASSQESGGEETQY
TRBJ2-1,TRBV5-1,ASSLGTVNEQF
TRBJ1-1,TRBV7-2,ASSLTGVTEAF
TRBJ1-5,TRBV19,ASSMLDQPQH
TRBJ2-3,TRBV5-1,ASSWGELPSGTDTQY
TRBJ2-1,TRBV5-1,ASSRDPDNEQF
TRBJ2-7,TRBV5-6,ASSFGNTASYEQY
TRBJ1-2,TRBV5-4,ASSLVGQGAVGYT
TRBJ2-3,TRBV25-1,ASSESRGVGDTQY
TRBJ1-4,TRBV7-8,ASKTGGGEKLF
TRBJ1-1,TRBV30,AWSVKGLGPNTEAF
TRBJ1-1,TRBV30,AWSVPYTRYTEAF
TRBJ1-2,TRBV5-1,ASSTGQGGGYT
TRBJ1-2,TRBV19,ASTPTGKSPGYT
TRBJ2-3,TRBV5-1,ASSLRLQGETTDTQY
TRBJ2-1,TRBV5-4,ASSTPVAGNEQF
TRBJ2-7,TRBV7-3,ASSLGTGPYEQY
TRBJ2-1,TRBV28,ASSLGAGENEQF
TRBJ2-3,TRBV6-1,ASSEGTGETDTQY
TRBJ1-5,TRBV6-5,ASSPDGFGNQPQH
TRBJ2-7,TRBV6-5,ASSRSVLYEQY
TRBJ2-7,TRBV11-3,ASSLDRNEQY
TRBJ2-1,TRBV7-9,ASRVDRGLDEQF
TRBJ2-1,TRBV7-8,ASSWDRREQF
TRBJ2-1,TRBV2,ASSERQDNEQF
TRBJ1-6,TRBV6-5,ASSRGGWDSPLH
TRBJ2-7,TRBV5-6,ASSSGQGYEQY
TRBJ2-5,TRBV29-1,SVEGTSGGQETQY
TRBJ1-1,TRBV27,ASSLASPVTEAF
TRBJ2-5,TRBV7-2,ASSLALGRGETQY
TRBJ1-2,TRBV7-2,ASSLRENGYT
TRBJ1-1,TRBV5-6,ASSFDRMNTEAF
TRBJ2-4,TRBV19,ASSIQGENIQY
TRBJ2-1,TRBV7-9,ASSFHLRGADNEQF
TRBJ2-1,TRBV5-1,ASSLEEVHNEQF
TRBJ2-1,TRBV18,ASSPPLSGTSGYNEQF
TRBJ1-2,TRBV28,ASSFGTTDDGYT
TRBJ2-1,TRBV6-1,ASRVMVVSDEQF
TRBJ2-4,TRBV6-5,ASSLAEGRNIQY
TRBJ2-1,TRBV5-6,ASSLAGGSTHEQF
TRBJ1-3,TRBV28,ASSLPGGYISGNTIY
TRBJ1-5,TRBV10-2,ASSEGQGERQPQH
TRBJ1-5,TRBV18,ASSPGTGGVAQH